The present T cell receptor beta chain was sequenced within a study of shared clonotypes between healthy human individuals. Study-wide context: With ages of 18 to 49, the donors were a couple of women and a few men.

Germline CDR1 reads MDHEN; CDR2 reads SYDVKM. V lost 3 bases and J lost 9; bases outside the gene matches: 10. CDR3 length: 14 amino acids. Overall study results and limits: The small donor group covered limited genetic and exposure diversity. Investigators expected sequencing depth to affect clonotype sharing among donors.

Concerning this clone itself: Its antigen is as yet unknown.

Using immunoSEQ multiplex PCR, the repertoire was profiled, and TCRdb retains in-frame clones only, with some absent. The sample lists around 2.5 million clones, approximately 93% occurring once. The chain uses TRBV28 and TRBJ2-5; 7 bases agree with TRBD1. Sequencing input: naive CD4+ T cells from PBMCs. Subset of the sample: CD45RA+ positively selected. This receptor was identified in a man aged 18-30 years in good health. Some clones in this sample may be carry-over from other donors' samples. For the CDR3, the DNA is TGTGCCAGCAGTTTTACGGGACAGCGTAGGGCCCAGTACTTC. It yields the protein CASSFTGQRRAQYF. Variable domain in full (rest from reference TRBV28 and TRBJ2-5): DVKVTQSSRYLVKRTGEKVFLECVQDMDHENMFWYRQDPGLGLRLIYFSYDVKMKEKGDIPEGYSVSREKKERFSLILESASTNQTSMYLCASSFTGQRRAQYFGPGTRLLVL.